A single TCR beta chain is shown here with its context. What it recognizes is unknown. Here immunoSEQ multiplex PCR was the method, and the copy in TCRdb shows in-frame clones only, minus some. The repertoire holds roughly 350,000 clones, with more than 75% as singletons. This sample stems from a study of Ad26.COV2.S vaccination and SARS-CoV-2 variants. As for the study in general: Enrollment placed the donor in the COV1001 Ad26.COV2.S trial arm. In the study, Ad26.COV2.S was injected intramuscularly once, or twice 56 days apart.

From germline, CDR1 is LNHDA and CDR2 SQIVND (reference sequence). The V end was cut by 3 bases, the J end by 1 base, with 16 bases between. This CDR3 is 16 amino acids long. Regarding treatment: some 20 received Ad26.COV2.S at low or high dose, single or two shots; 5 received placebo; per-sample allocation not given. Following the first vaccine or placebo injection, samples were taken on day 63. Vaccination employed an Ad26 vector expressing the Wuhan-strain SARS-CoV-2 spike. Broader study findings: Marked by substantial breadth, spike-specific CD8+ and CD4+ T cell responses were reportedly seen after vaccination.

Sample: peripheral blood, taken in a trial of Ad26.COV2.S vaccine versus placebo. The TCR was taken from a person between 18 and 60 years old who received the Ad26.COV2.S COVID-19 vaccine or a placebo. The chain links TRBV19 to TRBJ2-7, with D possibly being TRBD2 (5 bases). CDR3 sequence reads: CASSMGGWNRSYEQYF. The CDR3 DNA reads TGTGCCAGTAGTATGGGCGGGTGGAACCGATCCTACGAGCAGTACTTC.